The T cell receptor beta chain described here comes from a study of cytomegalovirus exposure and HLA in healthy donors. The study's findings and limits: About 87% or about 30% of the time was how often most TCR beta V segments were productive, according to an earlier analysis.

The study ran its PCR with 60 Vbeta and 13 Jbeta primers. The assay was immunoSEQ multiplex PCR, and TCRdb's table has in-frame clones only and misses some. The sample contains approximately 150,000 clones, over 8% of which appear only once. This clone is a singleton in its sample. What it binds is unknown. V lost 2 bases, J lost 11 bases, and 9 bases lay in between. Germline CDR1 reads SEHNR; CDR2 reads FQNEAQ (reference sequence). The CDR3 spans 11 residues. This TCR derives from a male donor in good health and CMV-seronegative. The chain employs TRBV7-9 and TRBJ1-1, with D uncertain. Sequencing used PBMCs. This CDR3 reads CASSLKAPAFF. In nucleotides, the CDR3 is TGTGCCAGCAGCTTAAAAGCGCCGGCTTTCTTT.